The source of this TCR beta chain is a study of blood T cell repertoires in COVID-19. In the study overall: Sites in the United States, Italy and Spain provided acute and convalescent COVID-19 samples.

Per the authors' pipeline: Scientists estimated how many nucleated cells there were by amplifying reference gene primers. Libraries were prepared by immunoSEQ multiplex PCR; TCRdb keeps only in-frame clonotypes and omits some of them. V and J calls and clone size follow that table, whereas D and trimming were derived from the DNA. The sample has around 250,000 clones, roughly 88% seen once. Sequenced sample: PBMCs or T cells enriched from blood (not recorded which). The clonotype was recovered from a woman in her fifties or sixties who had recovered from COVID-19.

The CDR3 bases are TGTGCCATCAGTGGGCAGGGGGGGAACACTGAAGCTTTCTTT. It yields the protein CAISGQGGNTEAFF. The chain is built from TRBV10-3 and TRBJ1-1, with 7 bases fitting TRBD1. The CDR3 runs 14 residues. V was pared by 4 bases and J by 1 base, with 3 bases of the junction left unmatched. The germline gives CDR1 ENHRY, CDR2 SYGVKD.